These 5 T cell receptor beta chains share one sample of origin, sequenced in a study of identical twins. TCRdb redid the calling of the 5' RACE reads with MiXCR, one entry per CDR3 protein. This sample has around 250,000 distinct CDR3 sequences, with about 12% found just once. These data also formed part of another study, on yellow fever vaccine responses in identical twins.

The sequenced sample was memory (CD45RO+) T cells sorted from blood. These receptors were collected from a woman aged 18-30 years in good health.

This clonotype showed up just a few times. The chain couples TRBV20-1 to TRBJ1-1, with a tentative D call TRBD1 (5 bases). Trimming took off 0 bases at V and 1 base at J, with 12 bases between the two ends. The CDR3 length is 15 residues. Germline-derived CDR1 and CDR2 are DFQATT and SNEGSKA (reference sequence). The chain's CDR3 is CSAREPGRENTEAFF. CDR3 nucleotides: TGCAGTGCTAGAGAACCCGGCAGGGAGAACACTGAAGCTTTCTTT.

V is TRBV14 and J is TRBJ2-7; TRBD2 is a possible D gene (6 bases). Germline-derived CDR1 and CDR2 are SGHDN and FVKESK. This CDR3 spans 14 amino acids. The V end was cut by 7 bases, the J end by 7 bases, with 20 bases between. In DNA form, the CDR3 reads TGTGCCAGCAACTCCGGGACGGCAGCGGGTGAGCAGTACTTC. Its translation: CASNSGTAAGEQYF.

This clonotype appeared many times. J is TRBJ2-5 and V is TRBV6-2 or TRBV6-3; 9 nucleotides agree with TRBD2. CDR3 size: 14 residues. The germline V gene has CDR1 MNHEY and CDR2 SVGEGT. The V and J ends lost 8 bases and 5 bases, in that order; junction bases with no gene match: 9. The CDR3 DNA follows: TGTGCCAGCGAGGGTAGCGGGAGATCGGAGACCCAGTACTTC. Amino acid sequence: CASEGSGRSETQYF.

This clonotype has a count of ten or more. The rearrangement links TRBV2 to TRBJ2-5; 9 nucleotides match TRBD2. This CDR3 is built from 18 residues. The V gene end was trimmed by 5 bases and the J gene end by 1 base; junction bases not matched to a gene: 14. Germline values: CDR1 SNHLY, CDR2 FYNNEI. This CDR3 is CASSFGLKAGGGQETQYF. The DNA of the CDR3 is TGTGCCAGCAGTTTTGGTTTGAAGGCGGGAGGGGGCCAAGAGACCCAGTACTTC.

This rearrangement joins TRBV4-1 to TRBJ2-1; the match to TRBD2 covers 9 bases. Germline V gene sequence: CDR1 MGHRA, CDR2 YSYEKL. The CDR3 length is 16 residues. V gave up 3 bases and J gave up 4 bases; unmatched junction bases: 7. The CDR3 bases are TGCGCCAGCAGCCAGCAAGCGGGGGGAACATACAATGAGCAGTTCTTC. Protein product: CASSQQAGGTYNEQFF.